These T cell receptor beta chains were read from a single sample in a study of blood T cell repertoires in COVID-19. TCRdb keeps only in-frame clones here, not all; method: immunoSEQ multiplex PCR. The data show 150,000 to 200,000 clones, approximately 79% seen once. The sequenced material came from peripheral blood. Receptor source: a man aged 55 to 69 with active or convalescent COVID-19. Each CDR3 is given with its conserved first and last residue.

TRBV14 | CASSQAVATGKLFF
TRBV19 | CASMASDPVGETQYF
TRBV11-1 | CASSRDINYGYTF
TRBV9 | CASSVTGRETQYF
TRBV24-1 | CATSDLRTLNTGELFF
TRBV5-1 | CASSSPGTSYEQYF
TRBV7-8 | CASSLTEVNTEAFF
TRBV19 | CASSSFDGNSPLHF
TRBV7-2 | CASSAGTGEQTQYF
TRBV30 | CAWSQGANQPQHF
TRBV5-1 | CASSIKSSYEQYF
TRBV10-3 | CAISMGRSGNTIYF
TRBV5-1 | CASSLARENSPLHF
TRBV3-1/TRBV3-2 | CASSQGPFEKGLAGQTPYNEQFF
TRBV7-8 | CASSPQEPPSSYEQYF
TRBV5-1 | CASSLAGSGRGRNEQFF
TRBV19 | CASSSWTGHTEAFF
TRBV5-1 | CASSLASRQVNTEAFF
TRBV28 | CASSSSYGTGPSYEQYF
TRBV3-1/TRBV3-2 | CASSQGGTDITDTQYF
TRBV2 | CASSGRIAGSQETQYF
TRBV9 | CASSPRVAGPVTSTGELFF
TRBV5-6 | CASSSYDRGWYQPQHF
TRBV10-3 | CAISTVLQETQYF
TRBV30 | CAWSVRGDQPQHF
TRBV7-3 | CASSSTFSGELFF
TRBV7-9 | CASSLGRAPRYGYTF
TRBV5-8 | CASSQQAYMNQPQHF
TRBV4-1 | CASSRGLAGGGEQFF
TRBV5-1 | CASSPFDRGYGYTF
TRBV5-1 | CASSWDRGNTEAFF
TRBV7-2 | CASSWAGGSEQYF
TRBV24-1 | CATSDSIGGTGTGELFF
TRBV7-9 | CASSTRTVYGYTF
TRBV20-1 | CSASTGTGVSLTEAFF
TRBV27 | CASGSNSPLHF
TRBV11-2 | CASSLSGTKQFF
TRBV27 | CASSVYRARDTEAFF
TRBV15 | CATSSYPSGIPYNEQFF
TRBV5-6 | CASSSDFGEAFF
TRBV18 | CASSPDRGREQYF
TRBV5-1 | CASSPDRGRTGYTF
TRBV5-6 | CASSPFAAEITDTQYF
TRBV3-1/TRBV3-2 | CASSRTGRGQPQHF
TRBV3-1/TRBV3-2 | CASSSGQGGWQPQHF
TRBV4-3 | CASSQESPGSVPYEQYF
TRBV11-3 | CASSLVGTSESEQYF
TRBV7-6 | CASSFTSSGDYEQYF
TRBV4-3 | CASSSLQGYEQYF
TRBV2 | CASSDLGSGTDTQYF
TRBV5-1 | CASSFQGRLPTDTQYF
TRBV6-5 | CASSYLSNAGNYGYTF
TRBV27 | CASSPGTVLRLPYEQYF
TRBV19 | CASSITGPVQGRHTF
TRBV5-1 | CASSLAEATTREAFF
TRBV10-3 | CAISEGRREGDTGELFF
TRBV4-2 | CASRSTGLVEQYF
TRBV5-1 | CASSFIFSGSTDEQYF